This T cell receptor (beta chain) is from a study of T cells in localized non-small cell lung cancer (TCRdb year 2020). In terms of the full investigation: T cell repertoires of 200 to 250 early-stage NSCLC patients were analyzed, with tumors being compared against uninvolved tumor-adjacent lungs. NSCLC patients had a mean age of approximately 66 years, and around 140 were male and some 98 female. The cohort comprised approximately 240 treatment-naïve NSCLC patients with resected, localized lung tumors. What the research found in general, with its limitations: A median of approximately 50 of the top 100 tumor clones turned up in the paired uninvolved adjacent lung, and approximately 30 of those clones also ranked among the top 100 of that same adjacent lung. Since the design was exploratory, TCR variables were selected using unadjusted p-values with no false-discovery rate correction. Uninvolved tumor-adjacent lung showed the highest T cell clonality, higher than tumor, which suggests more focused antigenic responses in the adjacent lung. Longer overall survival was associated with higher T cell density in blood, whereas shorter survival was associated with higher clonality in adjacent lung. Because multi-region tumor sequencing was not done, intratumor heterogeneity could not be ruled out.

Based on the germline V gene (reference sequence), the CDR1 and CDR2 sequences are SGHKS and YYEKEE. The V end gives up 3 bases and the J end 4 bases, leaving 6 bases in the junction not matched to a gene. The CDR3 has 17 amino acids, counting the end cysteine and phenylalanine. Here the CDR3 DNA is all that survives: 51 bases in frame from base 1. This clone turned up a few times. It has no known antigen specificity. The input lacks base qualities; no much larger clone sits a single base away. At diagnosis, peripheral blood, uninvolved tumor-adjacent lung and tumor were collected and were preserved as a mix of fresh-frozen and FFPE material. Blood samples were analyzed as peripheral blood mononuclear cells for TCR repertoire profiling. The immunoSEQ Assay was used to sequence TCR beta CDR3 regions from DNA. On the authors' methods: To compute T cell density, TCR beta template counts were normalized to usable DNA, which was estimated by amplifying housekeeping genes. Richness was estimated using the preseqR package, with extrapolation to 400,000 templates for PBMC samples and to 120,000 templates for tissue samples. Clonality was calculated as one minus Pielou's evenness. Tissue-enriched TCRs were identified by differential abundance testing using productive amino-acid clonotypes, minimum total count 5 and alpha 0.1. The Jaccard Index and the Morisita Overlap Index were used to quantify repertoire overlap between compartments. TCR beta CDR3s were clustered by GLIPH together with public tetramer-defined viral CDR3s, and at least three viral sequences plus V-gene enrichment were required for viral motifs. Held by TCRdb, this immuneACCESS table contains in-frame sequences only and omits some clones. Under half of the omission traces to an unresolved V gene where checked; the cause of the rest is unknown. V and J calls and clone size are as listed in that table; D and trimming were resolved from the DNA. This sample gives some 54,000 clones in total; 60% to 85% of them show up just once. The ten largest clones capture about 4.6% of the sample.

Here the chain combines TRBV5-5 and TRBJ2-5; 16 central nucleotides agree with TRBD2. This clonotype was obtained from a woman aged 40-75 years with stage II lung adenocarcinoma. This sample comprised PBMCs, obtained before any cancer treatment. The CDR3: CASSSGLAGGHVETQYF. DNA sequence: TGTGCCAGCAGCTCGGGACTAGCGGGGGGGCATGTAGAGACCCAGTACTTC.